The rows below give T cell receptor beta chains drawn from one sample of a study of blood T cell repertoires in COVID-19. Generated by immunoSEQ multiplex PCR, the TCRdb table keeps only in-frame clones and is missing some. The data hold about 200,000 clones, with more than 70% observed a single time. The sample taken for sequencing was peripheral blood. The receptor set was obtained from a man aged 18-30 years with active or convalescent COVID-19. The CDR3 runs from the conserved cysteine through the conserved F or W. D genes are given only for firm matches. Clone size is given for some rows only: seen once, a few or many times, or a class if the clone is expanded.

CDR3 protein,CDR3 DNA,D gene,J gene,V gene,clone size
CASRQGGNTIYF,TGTGCCAGCCGCCAGGGGGGAAACACCATATATTTT,.,TRBJ1-3,TRBV6-5,.
CASSQGRDRGLDGYTF,TGTGCCAGCAGCCAAGGACGGGACAGGGGGCTTGATGGCTACACCTTC,TRBD1,TRBJ1-2,TRBV3-1/TRBV3-2,.
CASSSARTGNPNEKLFF,TGTGCCAGCAGCTCGGCCCGAACAGGGAATCCTAATGAAAAACTGTTTTTT,.,TRBJ1-4,TRBV7-9,.
CASSSGLAGGNKNEQFF,TGTGCCAGCAGCTCCGGACTAGCGGGAGGTAATAAGAATGAGCAGTTCTTC,TRBD2,TRBJ2-1,TRBV7-2,.
CASSPDTGVGEAFF,TGTGCCAGCTCACCAGATACGGGTGTTGGTGAAGCTTTCTTT,.,TRBJ1-1,TRBV18,.
CATRGSGGYTGELFF,TGTGCCACCCGGGGTAGCGGGGGATACACCGGGGAGCTGTTTTTT,TRBD2,TRBJ2-2,TRBV6-5,.
CSVEDPRDRAEAFF,TGCAGCGTTGAAGACCCTCGGGACAGGGCTGAAGCTTTCTTT,TRBD1,TRBJ1-1,TRBV29-1,.
CASSEASSYNEQFF,TGTGCCAGCAGTGAGGCAAGCTCCTACAATGAGCAGTTCTTC,.,TRBJ2-1,TRBV7-2,.
CASTGTETYNEQFF,TGTGCCAGCACCGGGACAGAGACCTACAATGAGCAGTTCTTC,TRBD1,TRBJ2-1,TRBV5-6,many
CASSQAETQYF,TGTGCCAGCAGCCAAGCGGAGACCCAGTACTTC,.,TRBJ2-5,TRBV3-1/TRBV3-2,few
CASSLEGGPSISLHF,TGTGCCAGCAGCTTAGAGGGCGGGCCCTCAATATCCCTCCACTTT,.,TRBJ1-6,TRBV7-2,.
CASITGVLYEQYF,TGTGCCAGCATCACAGGGGTTCTCTACGAGCAGTACTTC,TRBD1,TRBJ2-7,TRBV2,.
CASSDRGRNYGYTF,TGTGCCAGCAGTGATCGGGGAAGAAACTATGGCTACACCTTC,.,TRBJ1-2,TRBV2,.
CASSAANSATNEKLFF,TGTGCCAGCAGCGCCGCCAACTCTGCAACTAATGAAAAACTGTTTTTT,.,TRBJ1-4,TRBV9,.
CASSLVGAGGYTF,TGCGCCAGCAGCTTGGTGGGGGCGGGTGGCTACACCTTC,.,TRBJ1-2,TRBV5-1,.
CASSQESRGKAEAFF,TGTGCCAGCAGCCAAGAGTCCCGGGGGAAGGCTGAAGCTTTCTTT,.,TRBJ1-1,TRBV3-1/TRBV3-2,once
CASSRRTPGQGTTVQYF,TGTGCCAGCTCACGACGCACCCCGGGACAGGGGACTACGGTGCAGTACTTC,TRBD1,TRBJ2-7,TRBV18,.
CASSHFDQGRYGYTF,TGTGCCAGCAGCCATTTTGACCAGGGGCGCTATGGCTACACCTTC,.,TRBJ1-2,TRBV14,.
CASSQSLTPGHPGTYEQYF,TGCGCCAGCAGCCAGAGCCTTACCCCCGGCCATCCAGGGACCTACGAGCAGTACTTC,.,TRBJ2-7,TRBV4-3,.
CASSFVRGNSPLHF,TGTGCCAGCAGCTTTGTTAGGGGAAATTCACCCCTCCACTTT,.,TRBJ1-6,TRBV13,.
CASRRGLAGTDTQYF,TGTGCCAGCAGACGGGGACTAGCGGGCACAGATACGCAGTATTTT,TRBD2,TRBJ2-3,TRBV2,.
CASSLQGNEQFF,TGTGCCAGCAGCTTACAGGGAAATGAGCAGTTCTTC,.,TRBJ2-1,TRBV11-2,.
CASTPRYGGSDTQYF,TGTGCCAGCACTCCTAGGTACGGGGGTTCAGATACGCAGTATTTT,.,TRBJ2-3,TRBV6-5,once
CASSLTGTDTQYF,TGTGCCAGCAGCTTGACAGGGACAGATACGCAGTATTTT,.,TRBJ2-3,TRBV5-6,.
CASSLDFQGFTEAFF,TGTGCCAGCAGCTTGGATTTCCAGGGATTCACTGAAGCTTTCTTT,.,TRBJ1-1,TRBV5-6,.
CASSILDSGQPQHF,TGTGCCAGTAGTATTTTGGATTCAGGGCAGCCCCAGCATTTT,.,TRBJ1-5,TRBV19,.
CAWGQQSYNSPLHF,TGTGCCTGGGGACAGCAAAGCTATAATTCACCCCTCCACTTT,.,TRBJ1-6,TRBV30,.
CATSDSRETDTQYF,TGTGCCACCAGTGATAGCCGCGAAACAGATACGCAGTATTTT,.,TRBJ2-3,TRBV24-1,.
CASLEQRERNTGELFF,TGTGCCAGCCTCGAGCAGCGGGAGAGGAACACCGGGGAGCTGTTTTTT,TRBD2,TRBJ2-2,TRBV18,.